One sample yielded the 18 T cell receptor beta chains listed below, sequenced in a study of cytomegalovirus exposure and HLA in healthy donors. In the PCR, 60 Vbeta and 13 Jbeta primers were used. Measured with immunoSEQ multiplex PCR; TCRdb has only the in-frame clones, and not every one. The data hold 150,000 to 200,000 clones, with around 80% observed a single time. Sequenced: PBMCs. Every receptor here comes from a woman aged 25 to 39 in good health and CMV-seronegative.

The genes are TRBV5-8 and TRBJ1-5; D is possibly TRBD1 (5 bases). Trimming left V 4 bases short and J 1 base short, with 12 bases between. The CDR3 consists of 15 residues. CDR1 is SGHTS and CDR2 is YDEGEE in the germline V gene. The CDR3, as DNA: TGTGCCAGCAGCCTGTGGGGGGTCAGCAATCAGCCCCAGCATTTT. Encoded protein: CASSLWGVSNQPQHF.

This clone is a singleton in its sample. J is TRBJ2-1 and V is TRBV5-1; 7 nucleotides match TRBD1. The CDR3 is 16 amino acids. V shed 4 bases and J 0 bases; nucleotides not matched to a gene: 7. Germline V gene sequence: CDR1 SGHRS, CDR2 YFSETQ. DNA of the CDR3: TGCGCCAGCAGCGTCGGACAGGCTATCTCCTACAATGAGCAGTTCTTC. Protein sequence: CASSVGQAISYNEQFF.

This clone was detected only once. The chain employs TRBV5-1 and TRBJ2-3, with 16 bases aligning to TRBD2. V lost 1 base, J lost 6 bases, and 2 bases stayed unmatched. The CDR3 runs 16 residues. Per germline, CDR1 SGHRS and CDR2 YFSETQ. The CDR3 DNA follows: TGCGCCAGCAGCTTGTTGGGACTAGCGGGGGGGGATACGCAGTATTTT. Amino acids: CASSLLGLAGGDTQYF.

CDR3 in amino acids: CASSPPGQGRDEQFF. CDR3 in DNA: TGTGCCAGCTCACCCCCGGGACAGGGGAGAGATGAGCAGTTCTTC. The chain joins TRBV18 to TRBJ2-1; 10 nucleotides line up with TRBD1. The CDR3 runs to 15 residues. CDR1 and CDR2 from the germline V gene are KGHSH and LQKENI. With V trimmed by 3 bases and J by 8 bases, 7 bases remained unmatched.

V and J are TRBV4-1 and TRBJ1-2, with D possibly matching TRBD1 (5 bases). The CDR3 extends over 13 amino acids. Trimming shortened V by 1 base and J by 4 bases, and 7 bases separated the two germline ends. The germline V gene has CDR1 MGHRA and CDR2 YSYEKL. CDR3 amino acids: CASSQVGVYGYTF. CDR3 nucleotide sequence: TGCGCCAGCAGCCAAGTAGGGGTCTATGGCTACACCTTC.

This clone was seen more than once but under ten times. The V gene is TRBV2, the J gene TRBJ2-7, with 7 bases aligning to TRBD1. The germline gives CDR1 SNHLY, CDR2 FYNNEI. This CDR3 is built from 14 residues. With V trimmed by 5 bases and J by 2 bases, 6 bases remained unmatched. The CDR3 region has the DNA TGTGCCAGCAGTTTTGACAGGGAAGCCTACGAGCAGTACTTC. Protein product: CASSFDREAYEQYF.

This clone has a handful of counts. The chain has TRBV10-3 and TRBJ2-1; possibly TRBD2 for D (6 bases). The CDR3 runs 14 residues. From germline, CDR1 is ENHRY and CDR2 SYGVKD. Trimming took off 5 bases at V and 0 bases at J, with 8 bases between the two ends. For the CDR3, the DNA is TGTGCCATCAGTTCCGGGAGCTCCTACAATGAGCAGTTCTTC. Its translation: CAISSGSSYNEQFF.

The chain recombines TRBV5-1 with TRBJ2-2, with TRBD2 identical over 12 bases. CDR3 length equals 16 residues. Germline-derived CDR1 and CDR2 are SGHRS and YFSETQ. Trimming cost V 5 bases and J 9 bases; bases outside gene matches: 11. CDR3 region: CASSLDPSGGAWELFF. CDR3 DNA: TGCGCCAGCAGTCTGGACCCTAGCGGGGGGGCCTGGGAGCTGTTTTTT.

This clone has only a few counts. V usage is TRBV5-6 and J usage is TRBJ1-2; the match to TRBD1 covers 8 bases. Per germline, CDR1 SGHDT and CDR2 YYEEEE. Trimming took 3 bases from V and 5 from J; bases not matched to a gene: 12. The CDR3 runs to 16 residues. This CDR3 is CASSSWTGSEDYGYTF. In DNA, the CDR3 is TGTGCCAGCAGCTCCTGGACAGGGTCGGAGGATTATGGCTACACCTTC.

V and J are TRBV9 and TRBJ1-1; 9 bases map to TRBD1. The junction had 8 bases not matched to a gene; V was cut back by 3 bases and J by 2 bases. This CDR3 contains 16 residues. Germline V gene lookup returns CDR1 SGDLS and CDR2 YYNGEE. CDR3 sequence: CASSATGTGINTEAFF. The CDR3 DNA reads TGTGCCAGCAGCGCCACCGGGACAGGGATAAACACTGAAGCTTTCTTT. The full variable domain, with the rest looked up from reference TRBV9 and TRBJ1-1, is DSGVTQTPKHLITATGQRVTLRCSPRSGDLSVYWYQQSLDQGLQFLIQYYNGEERAKGNILERFSAQQFPDLHSELNLSSLELGDSALYFCASSATGTGINTEAFFGQGTRLTVV.

The chain recombines TRBV30 with TRBJ2-1; 9 bases are a match to TRBD1. Unmatched junction bases numbered 20, after V lost 5 bases and J lost 3 bases. The CDR3 totals 19 residues. Germline CDR1 is GTSNPN and CDR2 is SVGIG (reference sequence). CDR3 nucleotides: TGTGCCTGGGGACCTATAGGGGGGGGACAGGGAAATCGCTACAATGAGCAGTTCTTC. Its translation: CAWGPIGGGQGNRYNEQFF.

About this clone: The germline gene is not matched at one end of the junction; a read error may be the cause. V gene TRBV7-2 combines with J gene TRBJ2-7; TRBD1 might be the D (6 bases). The CDR3 has 12 residues. Germline CDR1 SGHTA, CDR2 FQGNSA. The CDR3 spells CASSLEGYGQRF. The CDR3 bases are TGTGCCAGCAGCTTAGAAGGATACGGACAGCGGTTC.

The chain carries TRBV29-1 and TRBJ2-1; 7 nucleotides align to TRBD1. This CDR3 comprises 14 residues. The germline gives CDR1 SQVTM, CDR2 ANQGSEA. V gave up 5 bases and J gave up 3 bases; unmatched junction bases: 7. The CDR3 bases are TGCAGCGTTAGCTCCAACAGGGGCTACAATGAGCAGTTCTTC. This translates into CSVSSNRGYNEQFF.

This chain joins TRBV4-1 and TRBJ2-7; D gene uncertain. CDR3 length equals 15 residues. Germline V lookup: CDR1 MGHRA, CDR2 YSYEKL. The V and J ends lost 0 bases and 2 bases respectively, with 11 bases between them. CDR3 protein: CASSQDERRTYEQYF. The CDR3 DNA reads as TGCGCCAGCAGCCAAGATGAGAGGCGTACCTACGAGCAGTACTTC.

The rearrangement joins TRBV23-1 to TRBJ2-4, with 8 bases matching TRBD1. TRBV23-1 has ORF status, its function being uncertain. This CDR3 spans 17 amino acids. V was clipped by 3 bases and J by 5 bases; unmatched bases: 12. The DNA of the CDR3 is TGCGCCAGCAGTCATTGGCGGGACAGGCCGGCTCAAAACATTCAGTACTTC. It specifies CASSHWRDRPAQNIQYF.

This clone showed up just once. V and J are TRBV6-1 and TRBJ1-6, with D tentatively TRBD1 (6 bases). CDR1 is MNHNS, CDR2 SASEGT, per germline. Trimming cost V 6 bases and J 8 bases, with 17 bases left between them. CDR3 length: 15 residues. CDR3 DNA: TGTGCCAGCAGGTTGACAGGAGAATTTTATTCACCCCTCCACTTT. The encoded protein is CASRLTGEFYSPLHF.

V gene TRBV18 combines with J gene TRBJ2-7; TRBD1 is a possible D gene (6 bases). The V and J ends lost 0 bases and 3 bases respectively, with 15 bases between them. This CDR3 has 16 residues. Germline V gene data show CDR1 as KGHSH and CDR2 as LQKENI. CDR3 region: CASSPPGRGRDYEQYF. CDR3 bases: TGTGCCAGCTCACCACCCGGCAGGGGCAGGGACTACGAGCAGTACTTC. Full variable domain (rest looked up from reference TRBV18 and TRBJ2-7): NAGVMQNPRHLVRRRGQEARLRCSPMKGHSHVYWYRQLPEEGLKFMVYLQKENIIDESGMPKERFSAEFPKEGPSILRIQQVVRGDSAAYFCASSPPGRGRDYEQYFGPGTRLTVT.

The chain joins TRBV6-5 to TRBJ1-1; TRBD1 might be the D (6 bases). The CDR3 extends over 13 amino acids. Per the germline V gene, CDR1 is MNHEY and CDR2 is SVGAGI. V lost 6 bases to trimming and J lost 3 bases, with 11 bases between them. The CDR3 sequence: CASSPDSHTEAFF. The CDR3 bases are TGTGCCAGCAGCCCGGACAGTCACACTGAAGCTTTCTTT.